What follows is one T cell receptor (beta chain) and its context. Its antigen remains unidentified. The CDR3 consists of 17 residues. Germline V gene sequence: CDR1 LNHDA, CDR2 SQIVND (reference sequence). V lost 5 bases and J 1 base, leaving 19 bases between the germline ends. This record belongs to a study of vaccination and CD4 T cells after COVID-19. Sequencing of DNA taken from cultured CD4+ T cells relied on the Oncomine TCR Beta short-read assay. TCRdb analysed the PCR reads with MiXCR anew, one entry per CDR3 protein. Of about 12,000 distinct CDR3 sequences listed, about 50% are singletons. Noted treatment: 10-day PBMC culture with coronavirus spike peptide pools or control peptides (ViraFEST assay). With more than eight days of culture completed, CD4+ T cells were isolated by negative selection.

The sequenced material came from CD4+ T cells from blood, cultured in vitro. The receptor was isolated from a human donor who had recovered from COVID-19. The V and J genes are TRBV19 and TRBJ2-3; D is possibly TRBD1 (6 bases). Here the CDR3 reads CASSLRPGTLGTDTQYF. As DNA, the CDR3 is TGTGCCAGTAGTTTAAGGCCCGGGACACTTGGCACAGATACGCAGTATTTT. Complete variable domain (other parts from reference TRBV19 and TRBJ2-3): DGGITQSPKYLFRKEGQNVTLSCEQNLNHDAMYWYRQDPGQGLRLIYYSQIVNDFQKGDIAEGYSVSREKKESFPLTVTSAQKNPTAFYLCASSLRPGTLGTDTQYFGPGTRLTVL.